These 27 T cell receptor beta chains share one sample of origin, sequenced in a study of blood T cell repertoires in COVID-19. Produced via immunoSEQ multiplex PCR; TCRdb's table is partial and in-frame only. The sample consists of 250,000 to 350,000 clones, 87% of them appearing once. Sequenced: PBMCs or T cells enriched from blood (not recorded which). The receptors here all came from a woman under 30 who had recovered from COVID-19.

CDR3 sequence: CASSFSEAGEAFF. Here the CDR3 DNA reads TGTGCCAGCAGCTTTTCAGAAGCGGGGGAAGCTTTCTTT. V gene TRBV7-2 combines with J gene TRBJ1-1; D is unclear. The ends were cut back, 3 bases at V and 8 bases at J, with 13 bases in the middle. This CDR3 contains 13 residues. In germline, CDR1 is SGHTA, CDR2 FQGNSA.

The chain combines TRBV19 with TRBJ1-1; D may be TRBD1 (6 bases). Germline CDR1 reads LNHDA; CDR2 reads SQIVND (reference sequence). Trimming stripped 7 bases from V and 5 bases from J, with 23 bases between. The CDR3 runs 16 residues. The CDR3 sequence: CASMPWAGGGVTEAFF. The CDR3 bases are TGTGCCAGTATGCCGTGGGCCGGAGGGGGGGTTACTGAAGCTTTCTTT.

CDR3: CASSQDPGLAGLQETQYF. In DNA form, the CDR3 reads TGCGCCAGCAGCCAAGACCCGGGACTAGCGGGGCTACAAGAGACCCAGTACTTC. V is TRBV4-1 and J is TRBJ2-5; 13 bases fit TRBD2. Germline CDR1 is MGHRA and CDR2 is YSYEKL. Losses at the gene ends were 0 bases for V and 2 bases for J; bases not matched to a gene: 6. The CDR3 contains 18 residues.

The chain links TRBV6-5 to TRBJ1-1; the D gene is possibly TRBD1 (5 bases). The germline gives CDR1 MNHEY, CDR2 SVGAGI. With 0 bases removed from V and 4 bases from J, the gap between germline ends came to 15 bases. The CDR3 has 16 residues. This CDR3 reads CASSYSKAGRGTEAFF. DNA for the CDR3: TGTGCCAGCAGTTACTCGAAGGCAGGGAGGGGCACTGAAGCTTTCTTT.

DNA of the CDR3: TGTGCCAGCAGTTCCCGGGGACAATCCAATCAGCCCCAGCATTTT. Amino acids: CASSSRGQSNQPQHF. The chain is built from TRBV6-5 and TRBJ1-5; possibly TRBD1 for D (6 bases). Germline V gene lookup returns CDR1 MNHEY and CDR2 SVGAGI. CDR3 length: 15 amino acids. V was trimmed by 4 bases and J by 3 bases, leaving 13 bases between them.

This chain joins TRBV11-3 and TRBJ1-1; 7 bases agree with TRBD1. Losses at the gene ends were 5 bases for V and 3 bases for J; bases not matched to a gene: 6. Germline assignment: CDR1 SGHNT and CDR2 YENEEA. The CDR3 has 14 residues. CDR3 sequence (DNA): TGTGCCAGCAGCGCACAGGGGCCGGACACTGAAGCTTTCTTT. It is translated as CASSAQGPDTEAFF.

The chain links TRBV12-5 to TRBJ1-2; 7 bases align to TRBD1. The CDR3 runs 16 residues. Looked up from germline, CDR1 is LGHNT and CDR2 is FRNRAP. Trimming at V came to 1 base and at J to 2 bases, leaving 7 bases not matched to a gene. The DNA of the CDR3 is TGTGCTAGTGGTTTGGGACAGGGCCCGGTAAACTATGGCTACACCTTC. Translating it yields CASGLGQGPVNYGYTF.

The J gene is TRBJ1-5, the V gene TRBV15, with a weak D call TRBD1 (6 bases). The CDR3 runs to 14 residues. Germline CDR1 and CDR2: LNHNV and YYDKDF (reference sequence). Trimming stripped 6 bases from V and 1 base from J, with 10 bases between. Written as DNA, the CDR3 is TGTGCCACCAGTAGACAGGTGAGCAATCAGCCCCAGCATTTT. Translating gives CATSRQVSNQPQHF.

J is TRBJ2-2 and V is TRBV6-5, with 7 bases lining up with TRBD1. This CDR3 is 13 amino acids long. J gave up 3 bases and V 7 bases, and 2 bases lay outside the gene matches. CDR1 is MNHEY and CDR2 is SVGAGI in the germline V gene. The CDR3 DNA follows: TGTGCCAGCAACCAGGGGGACACCGGGGAGCTGTTTTTT. This sequence encodes CASNQGDTGELFF.

The chain recombines TRBV20-1 with TRBJ1-2; D might be TRBD1 (5 bases). This CDR3 region has 10 residues. V was shortened by 6 bases and J by 5 bases, with 7 bases between the two germline ends. Per the germline V gene, CDR1 is DFQATT and CDR2 is SNEGSKA (reference sequence). Written as DNA, the CDR3 is TGCAGTGCAGGGGCGTATGGCTACACCTTC. It codes for CSAGAYGYTF.

The J gene is TRBJ1-1, the V gene TRBV2, with D tentatively TRBD1 (5 bases). This CDR3 spans 12 amino acids. The germline V and J ends were trimmed by 6 bases and 8 bases, with 13 bases remaining between them. Germline lookup yields CDR1 SNHLY and CDR2 FYNNEI. The chain's CDR3 is CASSLDSDEAFF. The CDR3, as DNA: TGTGCCAGCAGCCTAGACAGTGACGAAGCTTTCTTT.

The gene calls are TRBV2 and TRBJ1-2; TRBD1 might be the D (5 bases). V lost 4 bases and J 4 bases, leaving 7 bases between the germline ends. Germline V lookup: CDR1 SNHLY, CDR2 FYNNEI. This CDR3 contains 12 residues. The CDR3 bases are TGTGCCAGCAGTGGACAGAGCTATGGCTACACCTTC. It specifies CASSGQSYGYTF.

This clone turned up a few times. J is TRBJ2-7 and V is TRBV4-3; 8 bases agree with TRBD1. The junction had 3 bases not matched to a gene; V was cut back by 2 bases and J by 6 bases. This CDR3 region has 13 residues. Germline loops: CDR1 LGHNA, CDR2 YSLEER. CDR3: CASSQLTGVEQYF. The CDR3 nucleotides are TGCGCCAGCAGCCAACTGACAGGGGTCGAGCAGTACTTC.

This clone turned up a few times. This chain uses TRBV5-1 with TRBJ1-2, with TRBD1 identical over 7 bases. The CDR3 contains 13 residues. Germline CDR1 is SGHRS and CDR2 is YFSETQ. V was clipped by 0 bases and J by 11 bases; unmatched bases: 7. CDR3 DNA sequence: TGCGCCAGCAGCTTGGGGGACAGCTCTAGATACACCTTC. It translates to CASSLGDSSRYTF.

The V gene is TRBV7-9, the J gene TRBJ1-3; the D gene is possibly TRBD1 (5 bases). Germline assignment: CDR1 SEHNR and CDR2 FQNEAQ (reference sequence). The CDR3 has 15 residues. V was pared by 1 base and J by 0 bases, with 7 bases between. The CDR3 loop is CASSLGGASGNTIYF. The CDR3 DNA reads TGTGCCAGCAGCTTAGGCGGGGCCTCTGGAAACACCATATATTTT.

The chain combines TRBV6-5 with TRBJ1-2; 9 bases are a match to TRBD1. Per germline, CDR1 MNHEY and CDR2 SVGAGI. There are 15 residues in the CDR3. J gave up 6 bases and V 5 bases, and 10 bases lay outside the gene matches. Written as DNA, the CDR3 is TGTGCCAGCAGTAAGCGGACAGGGGTGGGTGATGGCTACACCTTC. Translating it yields CASSKRTGVGDGYTF.

This sequence joins TRBV4-2 and TRBJ1-3; D gene ambiguous. The CDR3 has 15 residues. The V end was cut by 2 bases, the J end by 2 bases, with 10 bases between. Looked up from germline, CDR1 is LGHNA and CDR2 is YNFKEQ. The chain's CDR3 is CASSQTPLAGNTIYF. The CDR3 DNA reads TGTGCCAGCAGCCAAACACCGCTCGCTGGAAACACCATATATTTT.

The chain recombines TRBV5-1 with TRBJ2-2, with 7 bases identical to TRBD2. Germline CDR1 and CDR2: SGHRS and YFSETQ. V was pared by 3 bases and J by 6 bases, with 8 bases of the junction left unmatched. The CDR3 is made up of 15 amino acids. The CDR3 coding sequence is TGCGCCAGCAGCTCGGTCCGGGAGGAAGCCGGGGAGCTGTTTTTT. Its protein is CASSSVREEAGELFF.

The chain recombines TRBV7-2 with TRBJ1-5; 10 bases match TRBD1. The CDR3 sequence is 15 residues long. With 3 bases clipped from V and 9 bases from J, the junction kept 8 bases outside the gene matches. CDR1 SGHTA and CDR2 FQGNSA come from the germline V gene. CDR3 loop: CASSFPGTGVTPQHF. As DNA, the CDR3 is TGTGCCAGCAGCTTTCCCGGGACAGGGGTCACGCCCCAGCATTTT. Looking up the rest from reference TRBV7-2 and TRBJ1-5 gives the full variable domain: GAGVSQSPSNKVTEKGKDVELRCDPISGHTALYWYRQSLGQGLEFLIYFQGNSAPDKSGLPSDRFSAERTGGSVSTLTIQRTQQEDSAVYLCASSFPGTGVTPQHFGDGTRLSIL.

The chain employs TRBV7-9 and TRBJ1-1, with D uncertain. The CDR3 extends over 12 amino acids. Trimming pared 5 bases from V and 3 bases from J, leaving 7 bases between. Looked up from germline, CDR1 is SEHNR and CDR2 is FQNEAQ (reference sequence). The CDR3 is CASSRIDTEAFF. CDR3 bases: TGTGCCAGCAGCCGTATAGACACTGAAGCTTTCTTT.

The V call is TRBV7-2, the J call TRBJ2-3; TRBD2 matches 7 bases. Germline trimming cut 5 bases from V and 1 base from J; bases unmatched to any gene: 9. The CDR3 sequence is 16 residues long. Germline loops: CDR1 SGHTA, CDR2 FQGNSA. The CDR3 here is CASSQGVLAGTDTQYF. Written as DNA, the CDR3 is TGTGCCAGCAGCCAAGGAGTCCTAGCGGGCACAGATACGCAGTATTTT.

This rearrangement joins TRBV6-5 to TRBJ1-2; 7 bases are a match to TRBD1. With 6 bases clipped from V and 4 bases from J, the junction kept 8 bases outside the gene matches. CDR1 is MNHEY, CDR2 SVGAGI, per germline. The CDR3 has 14 amino acids. CDR3 sequence (DNA): TGTGCCAGCAGGACAGGGTTCAAGGCCTATGGCTACACCTTC. Amino acids: CASRTGFKAYGYTF.

The chain combines TRBV4-2 with TRBJ1-2; TRBD1 aligns across 8 bases. The germline CDR1 and CDR2 sequences are LGHNA and YNFKEQ. CDR3 length: 15 amino acids. Losses at the gene ends were 5 bases for V and 2 bases for J; bases not matched to a gene: 7. CDR3 sequence: CASSSTGGGNYGYTF. CDR3 bases: TGTGCCAGCAGCTCTACAGGGGGGGGGAACTATGGCTACACCTTC.

This clone was recorded once. The CDR3 protein is CASSDTSGGHNEQFF. As DNA, the CDR3 is TGCGCCAGCAGTGACACTAGCGGGGGGCATAATGAGCAGTTCTTC. This chain uses TRBV10-2 with TRBJ2-1, with 12 positions matching TRBD2. CDR1 is WSHSY, CDR2 SAAADI, per germline. CDR3 size: 15 residues. J lost 7 bases, V lost 3 bases, and 4 bases had no gene match.

The J gene is TRBJ2-7, the V gene TRBV4-3; weak D call: TRBD1 (6 bases). This CDR3 has 16 amino acids. V was shortened by 0 bases and J by 0 bases, with 12 bases between the two germline ends. CDR1 is LGHNA and CDR2 is YSLEER in the germline V gene. CDR3: CASSQEAGVGSYEQYF. The DNA of the CDR3 is TGCGCCAGCAGCCAAGAAGCAGGGGTCGGCTCCTACGAGCAGTACTTC.

This chain joins TRBV5-6 and TRBJ1-5, with D uncertain. The germline gives CDR1 SGHDT, CDR2 YYEEEE. This CDR3 region has 16 residues. Trimming cost V 3 bases and J 0 bases, with 13 bases left between them. CDR3: CASSSMWRISNQPQHF. The CDR3 nucleotides are TGTGCCAGCAGCTCCATGTGGCGGATTAGCAATCAGCCCCAGCATTTT.

The gene calls are TRBV15 and TRBJ1-5; D is perhaps TRBD1 (6 bases). The germline V gene encodes CDR1 LNHNV and CDR2 YYDKDF (reference sequence). The CDR3 is 18 amino acids. V gave up 1 base and J gave up 6 bases, with 22 bases separating them. The CDR3 sequence is CATSRGQVNPSTRQPQHF. CDR3 sequence (DNA): TGTGCCACCAGCAGAGGACAGGTCAATCCCTCTACCCGTCAGCCCCAGCATTTT.